Listed below are T cell receptor beta chains from one sample, sequenced in a study of lymphopenia after photon versus proton radiotherapy. Clones were read by immunoSEQ multiplex PCR, and TCRdb kept only the in-frame ones, dropping some. The table lists 30,000 or so clones, 80% to 90% of them singletons. The source material was peripheral blood, sampled from a patient treated with proton-based radiotherapy. The receptors here all came from an older woman with cholangiocarcinoma. Some clones in this sample may be carry-over from other donors' samples. CDR3s include the opening cysteine and the closing phenylalanine or tryptophan. A D gene is named only where the DNA matches it firmly. Only some rows state a clone size, as once, few, many or a class for expanded clones.

TRBV5-1	TRBJ1-4	NA	once	CASSLMGGRGEKLFF
TRBV7-2	TRBJ1-4	TRBD1	NA	CASSMTGVNEKLFF
TRBV5-5	TRBJ1-5	NA	NA	CASSLGPNQPQHF
TRBV27	TRBJ1-5	NA	NA	CASSLSGVIKNNQPQHF
TRBV9	TRBJ2-5	TRBD1	NA	CASSPRSSGGQETQYF
TRBV19	TRBJ2-1	TRBD2	once	CASRSPLVARGGYNEQFF
TRBV5-1	TRBJ2-5	NA	NA	CASWEPPGETQYF
TRBV5-6	TRBJ2-4	NA	NA	CASSLGWQKKNIQYF
TRBV29-1	NA	TRBD1	NA	CSVLLGTAYEQYF
TRBV6-5	TRBJ2-7	NA	NA	CASSRPRDPDEQYF
TRBV27	TRBJ1-5	NA	NA	CASSFGISNQPQHF
TRBV18	TRBJ1-5	TRBD1	NA	CASSPGQGASNQPQHF
TRBV7-2	TRBJ1-5	NA	NA	CASSIERNQPQHF
TRBV7-2	TRBJ2-7	TRBD2	NA	CASSLAKTSGNEQYF
TRBV4-2	TRBJ2-3	TRBD2	NA	CASSQVASGGPTDTQYF
TRBV18	TRBJ1-1	NA	once	CASSKVPGNTEAFF
TRBV7-9	TRBJ2-7	NA	NA	CASSFGGPGEQYF
TRBV5-1	TRBJ1-1	NA	once	CASSLDTDTEAFF
TRBV6-5	TRBJ1-5	NA	NA	CASSYSGGARDQPQHF
TRBV11-2	TRBJ2-5	NA	NA	CASSLAPTVPETQYF